This T cell receptor beta chain appears in the sequencing data of a study of cytomegalovirus exposure and HLA in healthy donors. Study-level information: Early release data held around 82 million unique TCRs from HLA-typed donors.

The primer mix had 60 Vbeta and 13 Jbeta primers. In the study's own analysis: In a later analysis, the count reached some 75 million unique TCR beta chains, with 10 million to 11 million shared. Clones were sequenced by immunoSEQ multiplex PCR, and TCRdb holds only the in-frame ones, with some missing. The V and J calls and clone size were taken over from that table, and D and trimming were inferred from the DNA. Of about 140,000 clones in the sample, roughly three quarters were seen once. Germline V gene sequence: CDR1 SGHKS, CDR2 YYEKEE (reference sequence). The CDR3 covers 15 residues. With 6 bases clipped from V and 1 base from J, the junction kept 10 bases outside the gene matches. Study-wide findings and caveats: Productive status was seen about 87% or about 30% of the time for most TCR beta V segments in an earlier analysis. In a later analysis, across HLA loci, associated TCR counts were highest for DRB1, lowest for HLA-C.

Regarding this clone: Its antigen remains unknown.

The chain joins TRBV5-5 to TRBJ2-7; 7 nucleotides match TRBD2. Sequences were obtained from PBMCs. This TCR came from a woman in her fifties or sixties in good health and CMV-seronegative. CDR3 amino acids: CASTLWGSGSYEQYF. The CDR3 DNA reads as TGTGCCAGCACCCTTTGGGGTAGCGGGTCCTACGAGCAGTACTTC.